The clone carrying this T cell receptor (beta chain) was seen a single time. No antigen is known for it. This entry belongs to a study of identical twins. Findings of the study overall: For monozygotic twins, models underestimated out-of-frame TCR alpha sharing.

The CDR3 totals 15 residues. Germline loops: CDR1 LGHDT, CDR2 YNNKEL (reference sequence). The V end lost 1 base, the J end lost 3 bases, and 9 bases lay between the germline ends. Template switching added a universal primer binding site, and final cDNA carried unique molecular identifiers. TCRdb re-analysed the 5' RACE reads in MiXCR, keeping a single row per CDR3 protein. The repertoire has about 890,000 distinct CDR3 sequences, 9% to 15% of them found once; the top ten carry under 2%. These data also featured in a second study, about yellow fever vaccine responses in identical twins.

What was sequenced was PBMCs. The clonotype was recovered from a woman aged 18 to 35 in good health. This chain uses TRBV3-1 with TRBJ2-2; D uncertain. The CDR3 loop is CASSQAGSDTGELFF. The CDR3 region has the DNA TGTGCCAGCAGCCAAGCCGGCAGCGACACCGGGGAGCTGTTTTTT.